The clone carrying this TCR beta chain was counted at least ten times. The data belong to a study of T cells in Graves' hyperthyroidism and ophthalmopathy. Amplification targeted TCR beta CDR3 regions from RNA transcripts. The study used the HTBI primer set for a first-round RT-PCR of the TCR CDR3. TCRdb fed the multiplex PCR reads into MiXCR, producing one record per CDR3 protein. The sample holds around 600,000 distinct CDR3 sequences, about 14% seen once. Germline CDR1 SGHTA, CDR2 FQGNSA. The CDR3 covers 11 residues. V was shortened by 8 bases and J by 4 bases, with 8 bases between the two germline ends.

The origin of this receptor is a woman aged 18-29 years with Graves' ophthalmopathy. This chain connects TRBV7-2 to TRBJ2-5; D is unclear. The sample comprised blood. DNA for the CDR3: TGTGCCAGCGGTTCCCTAGAGACCCAGTACTTC. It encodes CASGSLETQYF.